This TCR beta chain was retrieved from a study of blood T cell repertoires in COVID-19. Study overall: The study drew acute and convalescent COVID-19 samples from the United States, Italy and Spain.

The table came from immunoSEQ multiplex PCR; TCRdb's copy has only in-frame clones and leaves some out. The table shows 100,000 to 150,000 clones, with 70% to 75% occurring only once. The germline V gene encodes CDR1 SGHDT and CDR2 YYEEEE. The ends were cut back, 4 bases at V and 2 bases at J, with 13 bases in the middle. The CDR3 is 16 residues long. The chain is built from TRBV5-6 and TRBJ1-6; D unclear. Source material: peripheral blood. This receptor was obtained from a man in his sixties with acute or convalescent COVID-19. The CDR3 region has the DNA TGTGCCAGCAGCATACGAGGGTTCGCCTATAATTCACCCCTCCACTTT. Protein sequence: CASSIRGFAYNSPLHF.